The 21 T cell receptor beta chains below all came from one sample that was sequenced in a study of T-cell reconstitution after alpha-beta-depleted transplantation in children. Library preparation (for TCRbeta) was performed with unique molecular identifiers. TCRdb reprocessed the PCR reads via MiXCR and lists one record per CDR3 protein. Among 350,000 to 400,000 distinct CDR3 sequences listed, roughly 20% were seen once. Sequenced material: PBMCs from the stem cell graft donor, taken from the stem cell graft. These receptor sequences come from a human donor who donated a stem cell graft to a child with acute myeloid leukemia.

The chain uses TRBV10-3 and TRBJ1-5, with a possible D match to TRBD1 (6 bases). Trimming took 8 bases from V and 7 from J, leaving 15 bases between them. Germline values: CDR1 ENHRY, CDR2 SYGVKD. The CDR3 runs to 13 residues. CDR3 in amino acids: CAIQGQPGQPQHF. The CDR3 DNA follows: TGTGCCATCCAAGGACAGCCGGGCCAGCCCCAGCATTTT.

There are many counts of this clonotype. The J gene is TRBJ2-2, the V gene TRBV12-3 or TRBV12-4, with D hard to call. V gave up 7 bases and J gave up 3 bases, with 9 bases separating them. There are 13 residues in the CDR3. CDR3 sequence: CASTLGDTGELFF. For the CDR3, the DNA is TGTGCCAGCACCCTCGGAGACACCGGGGAGCTGTTTTTT.

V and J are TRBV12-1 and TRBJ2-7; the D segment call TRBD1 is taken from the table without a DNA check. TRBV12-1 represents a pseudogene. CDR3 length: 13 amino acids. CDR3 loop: CASSLDTEYEQYF. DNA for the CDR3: TGTGCCAGCAGCTTGGACACGGAGTACGAGCAGTACTTC.

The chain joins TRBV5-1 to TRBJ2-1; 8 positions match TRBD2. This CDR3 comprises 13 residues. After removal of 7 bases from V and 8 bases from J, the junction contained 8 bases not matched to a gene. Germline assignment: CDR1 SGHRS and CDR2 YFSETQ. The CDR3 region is CASRAGERDEQFF. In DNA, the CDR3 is TGCGCCAGCCGAGCGGGAGAACGGGATGAGCAGTTCTTC.

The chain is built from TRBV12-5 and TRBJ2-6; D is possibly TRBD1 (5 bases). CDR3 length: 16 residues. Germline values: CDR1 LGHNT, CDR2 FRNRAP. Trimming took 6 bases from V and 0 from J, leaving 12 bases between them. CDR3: CASGTDSSSGANVLTF. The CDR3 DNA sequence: TGTGCTAGTGGCACCGACAGTTCCTCTGGGGCCAACGTCCTGACTTTC. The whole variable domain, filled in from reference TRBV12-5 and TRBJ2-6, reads DARVTQTPRHKVTEMGQEVTMRCQPILGHNTVFWYRQTMMQGLELLAYFRNRAPLDDSGMPKDRFSAEMPDATLATLKIQPSEPRDSAVYFCASGTDSSSGANVLTFGAGSRLTVL.

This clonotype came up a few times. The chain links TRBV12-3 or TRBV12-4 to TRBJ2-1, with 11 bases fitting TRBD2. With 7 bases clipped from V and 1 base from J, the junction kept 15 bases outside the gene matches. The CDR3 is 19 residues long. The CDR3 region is CASTPTSGRIGSSYNEQFF. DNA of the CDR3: TGTGCCAGCACCCCTACTAGCGGGAGAATCGGAAGTTCCTACAATGAGCAGTTCTTC.

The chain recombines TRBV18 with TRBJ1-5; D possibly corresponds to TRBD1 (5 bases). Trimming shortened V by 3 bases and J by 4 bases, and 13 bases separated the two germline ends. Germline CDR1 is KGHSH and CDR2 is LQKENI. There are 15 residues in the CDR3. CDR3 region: CASSPEQGVNQPQHF. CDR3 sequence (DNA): TGTGCCAGCTCACCTGAGCAGGGTGTAAATCAGCCCCAGCATTTT.

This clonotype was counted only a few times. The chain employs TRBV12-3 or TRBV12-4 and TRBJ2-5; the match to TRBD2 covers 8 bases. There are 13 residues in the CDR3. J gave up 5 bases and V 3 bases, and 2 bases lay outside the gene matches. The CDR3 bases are TGTGCCAGCAGTTTCGGGACTAGGGAGACCCAGTACTTC. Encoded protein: CASSFGTRETQYF.

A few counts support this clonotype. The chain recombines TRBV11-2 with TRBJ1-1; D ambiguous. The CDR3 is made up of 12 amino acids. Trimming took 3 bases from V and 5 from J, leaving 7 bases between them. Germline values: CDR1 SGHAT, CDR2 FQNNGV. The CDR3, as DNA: TGTGCCAGCAGCTTGCCCCCAACTGAAGCTTTCTTT. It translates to CASSLPPTEAFF.

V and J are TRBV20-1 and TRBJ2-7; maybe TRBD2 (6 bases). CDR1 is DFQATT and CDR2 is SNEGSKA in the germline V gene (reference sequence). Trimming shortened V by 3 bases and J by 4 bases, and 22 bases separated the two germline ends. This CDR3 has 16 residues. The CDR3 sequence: CSASAASSGREYEQYF. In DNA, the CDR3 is TGCAGTGCTAGCGCTGCGAGTTCCGGGAGAGAATACGAGCAGTACTTC.

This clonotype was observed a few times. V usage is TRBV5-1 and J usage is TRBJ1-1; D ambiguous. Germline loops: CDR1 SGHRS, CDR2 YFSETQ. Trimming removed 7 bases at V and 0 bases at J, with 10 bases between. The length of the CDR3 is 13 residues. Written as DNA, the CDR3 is TGCGCCAGCCGACGGGTCTTGAACACTGAAGCTTTCTTT. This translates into CASRRVLNTEAFF.

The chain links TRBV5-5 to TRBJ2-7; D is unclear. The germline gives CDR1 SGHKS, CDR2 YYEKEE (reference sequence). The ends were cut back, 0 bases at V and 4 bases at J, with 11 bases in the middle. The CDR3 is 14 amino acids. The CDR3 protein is CASSLVFPLYEQYF. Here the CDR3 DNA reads TGTGCCAGCAGCTTGGTTTTCCCTCTTTACGAGCAGTACTTC. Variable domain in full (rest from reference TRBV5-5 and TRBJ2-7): DAGVTQSPTHLIKTRGQQVTLRCSPISGHKSVSWYQQVLGQGPQFIFQYYEKEERGRGNFPDRFSARQFPNYSSELNVNALLLGDSALYLCASSLVFPLYEQYFGPGTRLTVT.

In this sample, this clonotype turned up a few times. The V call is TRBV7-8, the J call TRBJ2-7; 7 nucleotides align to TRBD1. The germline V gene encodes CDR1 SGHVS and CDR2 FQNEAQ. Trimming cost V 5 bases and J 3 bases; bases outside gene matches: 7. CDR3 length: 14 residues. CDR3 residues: CASSRWTGIYEQYF. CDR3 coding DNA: TGTGCCAGCAGCAGGTGGACAGGAATCTACGAGCAGTACTTC.

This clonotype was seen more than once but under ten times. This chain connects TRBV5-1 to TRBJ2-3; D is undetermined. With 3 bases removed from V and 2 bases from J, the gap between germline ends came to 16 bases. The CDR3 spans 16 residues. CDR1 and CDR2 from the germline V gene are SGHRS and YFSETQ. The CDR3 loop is CASSSYLNILTDTQYF. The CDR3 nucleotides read TGCGCCAGCAGCTCCTACTTAAACATCCTCACAGATACGCAGTATTTT.

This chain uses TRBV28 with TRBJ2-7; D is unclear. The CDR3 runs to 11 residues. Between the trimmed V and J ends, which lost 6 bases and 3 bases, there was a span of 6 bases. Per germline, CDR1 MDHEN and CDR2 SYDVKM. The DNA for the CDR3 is TGTGCCAGCAGGGGGATCTACGAGCAGTACTTC. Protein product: CASRGIYEQYF.

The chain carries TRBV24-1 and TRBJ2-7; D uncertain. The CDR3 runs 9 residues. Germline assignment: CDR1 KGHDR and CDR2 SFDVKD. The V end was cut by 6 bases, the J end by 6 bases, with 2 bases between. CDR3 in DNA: TGTGCCACCAGTTCCGAGCAGTACTTC. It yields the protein CATSSEQYF.

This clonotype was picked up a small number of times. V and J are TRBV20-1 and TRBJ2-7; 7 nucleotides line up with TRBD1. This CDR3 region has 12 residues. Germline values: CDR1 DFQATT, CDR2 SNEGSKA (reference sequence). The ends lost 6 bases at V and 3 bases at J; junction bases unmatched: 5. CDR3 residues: CSARGQNYEQYF. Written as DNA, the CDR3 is TGCAGTGCCAGGGGACAGAACTACGAGCAGTACTTC.

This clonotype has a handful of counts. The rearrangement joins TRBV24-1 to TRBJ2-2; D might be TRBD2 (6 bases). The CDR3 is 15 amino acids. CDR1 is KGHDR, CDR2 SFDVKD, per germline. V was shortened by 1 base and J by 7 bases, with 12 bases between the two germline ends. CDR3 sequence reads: CATSDLGGAIGELFF. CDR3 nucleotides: TGTGCCACCAGTGATTTAGGAGGGGCGATCGGGGAGCTGTTTTTT.

The chain's CDR3 is CASSSLGLETQYF. CDR3 DNA: TGTGCCAGCAGTTCCCTAGGGCTGGAGACCCAGTACTTC. The rearrangement joins TRBV12-3 or TRBV12-4 to TRBJ2-5, with unresolved D. Trimming stripped 4 bases from V and 5 bases from J, with 11 bases between. This CDR3 spans 13 amino acids.

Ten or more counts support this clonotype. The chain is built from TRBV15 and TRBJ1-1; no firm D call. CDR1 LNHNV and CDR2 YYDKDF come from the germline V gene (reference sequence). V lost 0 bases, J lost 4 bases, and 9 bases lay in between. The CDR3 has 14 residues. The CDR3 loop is CATSRDWGATEAFF. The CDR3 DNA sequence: TGTGCCACCAGCAGAGATTGGGGAGCCACTGAAGCTTTCTTT.

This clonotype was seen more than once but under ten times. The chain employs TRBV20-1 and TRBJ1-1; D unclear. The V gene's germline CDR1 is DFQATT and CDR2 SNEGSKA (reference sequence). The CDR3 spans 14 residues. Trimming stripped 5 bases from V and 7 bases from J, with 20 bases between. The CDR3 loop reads CSAADLTMAGEAFF. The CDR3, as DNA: TGCAGTGCTGCAGATCTTACCATGGCGGGTGAAGCTTTCTTT.